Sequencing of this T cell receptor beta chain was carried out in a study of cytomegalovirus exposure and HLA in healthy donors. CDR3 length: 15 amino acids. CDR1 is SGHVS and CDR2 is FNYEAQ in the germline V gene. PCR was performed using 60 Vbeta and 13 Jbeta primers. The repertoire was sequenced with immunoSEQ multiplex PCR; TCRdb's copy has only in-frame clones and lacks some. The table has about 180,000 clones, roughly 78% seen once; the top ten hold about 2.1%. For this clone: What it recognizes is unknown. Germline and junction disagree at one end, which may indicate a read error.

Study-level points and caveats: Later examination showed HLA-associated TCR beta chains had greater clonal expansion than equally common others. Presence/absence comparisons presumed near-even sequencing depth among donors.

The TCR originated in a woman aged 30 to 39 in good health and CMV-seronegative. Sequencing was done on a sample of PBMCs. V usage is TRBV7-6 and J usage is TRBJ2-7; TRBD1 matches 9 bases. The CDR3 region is CASSLSGTGIYEQYF. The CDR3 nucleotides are TGTGCCAGTAGCTTATCCGGGACAGGGATATACGAGCAGTACTTC.